A single count supports the clone carrying this TCR beta chain. The CDR3 is 14 residues long. Germline V gene data show CDR1 as MNHEY and CDR2 as SVGAGI. V lost 4 bases and J lost 7, with 14 bases in between. RNA was isolated and reverse transcribed to cDNA, the sequencing template. Here immunoSEQ multiplex PCR was the method, and the copy in TCRdb shows in-frame clones only, minus some. The table shows some 200,000 clones, with 50% to 60% occurring only once. The data derive from a study of CD8+ T cells in alopecia areata. About the research overall: The drug, tofacitinib, lasted 6 to 18 months, followed by 6 months off drug.

Stated treatment: oral pan-JAK inhibitor, 5-10 mg twice daily. The authors sorted CD4+ and CD8+ T cells from PBMCs. The clonotype was recovered from a human donor with alopecia areata. This specimen consisted of CD4+ T cells sorted from blood, obtained at week 4, from a patient treated with tofacitinib. The rearrangement uses TRBV6-5 and TRBJ1-5, with D tentatively TRBD1 (5 bases). CDR3 sequence: CASSLGRAGQPQHF. CDR3 nucleotide sequence: TGTGCCAGCAGTTTGGGCAGGGCAGGACAGCCCCAGCATTTT.